One T cell receptor (beta chain) is described in this entry. These data belong to a study of T cell responses to AZD1222 COVID-19 vaccine. Study at large: Second doses that came at about 4 or about 12 weeks were put together.

The CDR3 length is 14 residues. Germline CDR1 MNHEY, CDR2 SVGEGT. Between the trimmed V and J ends, which lost 2 bases and 6 bases, there was a span of 12 bases. Repertoires were generated with immunoSEQ multiplex PCR, while TCRdb's copy carries only in-frame clones and drops some. The sample contains 150,000 to 200,000 clones, 80% to 95% of which appear only once. This chain connects TRBV6-2 or TRBV6-3 to TRBJ2-3; D not certain. This receptor was identified in an adult in good health. The sequenced sample was peripheral blood, obtained on day 0 of AZD1222 vaccination. The CDR3 is CASSYGSLGDTQYF. In DNA form, the CDR3 reads TGTGCCAGCAGTTACGGATCCCTTGGGGATACGCAGTATTTT.